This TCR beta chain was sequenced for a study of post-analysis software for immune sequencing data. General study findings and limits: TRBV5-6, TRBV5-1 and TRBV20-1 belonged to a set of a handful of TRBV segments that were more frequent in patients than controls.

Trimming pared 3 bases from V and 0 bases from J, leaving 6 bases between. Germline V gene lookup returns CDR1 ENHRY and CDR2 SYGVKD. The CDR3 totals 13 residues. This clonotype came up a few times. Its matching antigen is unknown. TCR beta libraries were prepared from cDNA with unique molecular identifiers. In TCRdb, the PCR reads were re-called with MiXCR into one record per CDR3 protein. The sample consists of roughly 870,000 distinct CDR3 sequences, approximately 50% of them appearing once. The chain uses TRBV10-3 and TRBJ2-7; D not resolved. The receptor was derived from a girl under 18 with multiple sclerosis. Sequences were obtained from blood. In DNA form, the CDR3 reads TGTGCCATCAGTGAAGGTGACTCCTACGAGCAGTACTTC. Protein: CAISEGDSYEQYF.